This T cell receptor beta chain was sequenced for a study of cytomegalovirus exposure and HLA in healthy donors. Study-wide findings and caveats: Across HLA loci, a later analysis found differing TCR association rates, with DRB1 most and HLA-C fewest. HLA restriction was apparent for most CMV-associated TCR beta chains in a later analysis. Several of the most significant clusters were apparently associated with common viral pathogens in a later analysis. Researchers reported in a later analysis that a missense DCLRE1C variant was tied to TCR beta V- and J-gene trimming.

With 60 Vbeta and 13 Jbeta primers, the PCR was carried out. Some clones are missing from TCRdb's copy, which holds only in-frame ones; the method was immunoSEQ multiplex PCR. This table holds some 120,000 clones. The CDR3 has 14 amino acids. Germline CDR1 and CDR2: SGHVS and FQNEAQ. The V end was cut by 3 bases, the J end by 0 bases, with 6 bases between. Note on this clone: Its antigen remains unidentified.

The chain employs TRBV7-8 and TRBJ1-5; D may be TRBD1 (5 bases). Sequencing was performed on PBMCs. This clonotype was obtained from a man aged 18 to 35 in good health and CMV-seronegative. CDR3 sequence reads: CASSFGHSNQPQHF. The CDR3 nucleotides are TGTGCCAGCAGCTTTGGACATAGCAATCAGCCCCAGCATTTT.